This T cell receptor (beta chain) is drawn from a study of cytomegalovirus exposure and HLA in healthy donors. Measured with immunoSEQ multiplex PCR; TCRdb has only the in-frame clones, and not every one. The data contain around 150,000 clones, 70% to 90% of them seen just once; the ten biggest clones take up about 2.1%. This CDR3 is built from 15 residues. The germline gives CDR1 KGHSH, CDR2 LQKENI. Trimming left V 5 bases short and J 4 bases short, with 17 bases between. Study findings and constraints: Many donors shared some public TCRs, even though most TCR sequences were rare. In the roughly 120 validation repertoires, a later analysis found that first-cohort TCR clusters tended to co-occur. According to reports, the classifier identified cytomegalovirus status with high specificity and sensitivity.

For this clone: Its matching antigen is unknown.

This receptor was identified in a man aged 25-40 years in good health and CMV-seropositive. The chain joins TRBV18 to TRBJ1-2, with D tentatively TRBD1 (5 bases). The sequencing input was PBMCs. Here the CDR3 reads CASSLREGLGYGYTF. CDR3 DNA sequence: TGTGCCAGCTCATTACGGGAGGGGCTGGGCTATGGCTACACCTTC.